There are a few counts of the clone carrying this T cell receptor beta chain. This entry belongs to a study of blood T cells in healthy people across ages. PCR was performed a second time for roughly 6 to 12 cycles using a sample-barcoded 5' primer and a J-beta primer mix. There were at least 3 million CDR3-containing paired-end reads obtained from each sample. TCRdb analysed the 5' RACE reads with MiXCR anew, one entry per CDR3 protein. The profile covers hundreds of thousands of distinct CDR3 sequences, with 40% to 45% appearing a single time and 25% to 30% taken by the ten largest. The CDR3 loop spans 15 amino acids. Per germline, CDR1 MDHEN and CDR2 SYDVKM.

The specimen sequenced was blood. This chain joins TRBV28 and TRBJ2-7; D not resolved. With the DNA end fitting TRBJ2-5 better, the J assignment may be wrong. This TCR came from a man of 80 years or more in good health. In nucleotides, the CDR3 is TGTGCCAGCAGTTTAGGCCAGTCTCTAGGGTCGACCCAGTACTTC. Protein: CASSLGQSLGSTQYF.